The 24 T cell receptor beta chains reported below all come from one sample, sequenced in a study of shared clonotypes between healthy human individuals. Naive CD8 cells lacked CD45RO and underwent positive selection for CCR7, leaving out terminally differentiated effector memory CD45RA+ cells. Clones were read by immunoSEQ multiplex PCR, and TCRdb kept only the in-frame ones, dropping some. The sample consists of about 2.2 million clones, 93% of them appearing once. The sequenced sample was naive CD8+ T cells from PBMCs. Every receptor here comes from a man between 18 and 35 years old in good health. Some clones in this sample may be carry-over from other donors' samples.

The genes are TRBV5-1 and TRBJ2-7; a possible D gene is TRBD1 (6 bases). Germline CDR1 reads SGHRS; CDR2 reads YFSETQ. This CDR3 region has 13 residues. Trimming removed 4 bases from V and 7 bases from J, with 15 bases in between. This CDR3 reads CASSMWTETEQYF. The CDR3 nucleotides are TGCGCCAGCAGCATGTGGACAGAAACTGAGCAGTACTTC. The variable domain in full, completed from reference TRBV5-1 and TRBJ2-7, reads KAGVTQTPRYLIKTRGQQVTLSCSPISGHRSVSWYQQTPGQGLQFLFEYFSETQRNKGNFPGRFSGRQFSNSRSEMNVSTLELGDSALYLCASSMWTETEQYFGPGTRLTVT.

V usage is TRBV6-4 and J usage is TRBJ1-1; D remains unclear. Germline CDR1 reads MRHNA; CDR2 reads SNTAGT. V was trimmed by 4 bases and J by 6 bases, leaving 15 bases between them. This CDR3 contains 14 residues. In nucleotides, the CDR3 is TGTGCCAGCAGTGCCCGGGGTCTTATCGCTGAAGCTTTCTTT. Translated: CASSARGLIAEAFF.

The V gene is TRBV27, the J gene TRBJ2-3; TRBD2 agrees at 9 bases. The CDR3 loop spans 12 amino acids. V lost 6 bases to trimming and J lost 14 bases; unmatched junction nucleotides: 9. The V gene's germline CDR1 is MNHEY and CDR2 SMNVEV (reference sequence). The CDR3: CASRPTSGGSYF. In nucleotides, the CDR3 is TGTGCCAGCAGACCGACTAGCGGTGGGTCGTATTTT.

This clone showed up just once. In DNA form, the CDR3 reads TGTGCCAGCAGCACGGAAGGGGAGGGCCTCTACGAGCAGTACTTC. It yields the protein CASSTEGEGLYEQYF. The V call is TRBV7-8, the J call TRBJ2-7, with 7 bases fitting TRBD2. Trimming removed 5 bases from V and 3 bases from J; junction bases left unmatched: 10. The CDR3 has 15 amino acids. CDR1 and CDR2 (germline): SGHVS, FQNEAQ.

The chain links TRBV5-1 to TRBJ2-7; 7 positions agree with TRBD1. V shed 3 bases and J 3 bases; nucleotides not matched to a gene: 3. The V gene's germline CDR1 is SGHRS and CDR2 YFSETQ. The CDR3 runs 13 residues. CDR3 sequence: CASSYGQDYEQYF. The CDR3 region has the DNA TGCGCCAGCAGCTATGGACAGGACTACGAGCAGTACTTC.

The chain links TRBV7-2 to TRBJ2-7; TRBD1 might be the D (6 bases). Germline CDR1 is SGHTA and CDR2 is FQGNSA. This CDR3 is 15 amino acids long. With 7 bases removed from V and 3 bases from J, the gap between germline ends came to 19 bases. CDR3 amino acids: CASTTREGGVYEQYF. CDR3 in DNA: TGTGCCAGCACCACCCGGGAAGGGGGTGTCTACGAGCAGTACTTC.

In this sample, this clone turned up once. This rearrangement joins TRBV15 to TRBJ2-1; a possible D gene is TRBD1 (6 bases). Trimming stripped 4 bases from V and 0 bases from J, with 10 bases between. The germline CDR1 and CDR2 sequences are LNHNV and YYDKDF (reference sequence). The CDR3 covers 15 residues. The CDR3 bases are TGTGCCACCAGCATGACAGGAATCTCCTACAATGAGCAGTTCTTC. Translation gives CATSMTGISYNEQFF.

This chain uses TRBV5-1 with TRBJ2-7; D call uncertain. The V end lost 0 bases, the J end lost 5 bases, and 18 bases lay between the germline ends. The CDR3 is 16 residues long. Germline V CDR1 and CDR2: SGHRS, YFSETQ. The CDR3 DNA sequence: TGCGCCAGCAGCTTGGTTGGGCTAAGACCTAAGAACGAGCAGTACTTC. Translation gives CASSLVGLRPKNEQYF. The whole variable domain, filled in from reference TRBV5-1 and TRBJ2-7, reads KAGVTQTPRYLIKTRGQQVTLSCSPISGHRSVSWYQQTPGQGLQFLFEYFSETQRNKGNFPGRFSGRQFSNSRSEMNVSTLELGDSALYLCASSLVGLRPKNEQYFGPGTRLTVT.

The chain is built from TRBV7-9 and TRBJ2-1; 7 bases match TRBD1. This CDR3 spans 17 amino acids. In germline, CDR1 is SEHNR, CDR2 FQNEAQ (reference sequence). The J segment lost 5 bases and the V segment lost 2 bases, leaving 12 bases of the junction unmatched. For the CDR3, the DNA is TGTGCCAGCAGCTTAATTCGATACGGGACAGACAACAATGAGCAGTTCTTC. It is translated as CASSLIRYGTDNNEQFF. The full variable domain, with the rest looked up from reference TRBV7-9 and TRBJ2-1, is DTGVSQNPRHKITKRGQNVTFRCDPISEHNRLYWYRQTLGQGPEFLTYFQNEAQLEKSRLLSDRFSAERPKGSFSTLEIQRTEQGDSAMYLCASSLIRYGTDNNEQFFGPGTRLTVL.

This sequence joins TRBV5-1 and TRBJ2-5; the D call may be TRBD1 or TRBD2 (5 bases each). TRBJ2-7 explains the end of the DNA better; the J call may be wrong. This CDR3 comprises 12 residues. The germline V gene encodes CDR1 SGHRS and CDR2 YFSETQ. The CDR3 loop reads CASSGTTYEQYF. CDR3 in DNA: TGCGCCAGCAGCGGGACGACCTACGAGCAGTACTTC.

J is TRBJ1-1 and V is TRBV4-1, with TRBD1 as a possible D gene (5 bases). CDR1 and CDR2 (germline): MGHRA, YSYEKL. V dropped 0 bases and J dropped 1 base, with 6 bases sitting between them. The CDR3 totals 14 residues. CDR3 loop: CASSQEGPNTEAFF. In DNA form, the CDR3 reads TGCGCCAGCAGCCAAGAGGGGCCGAACACTGAAGCTTTCTTT.

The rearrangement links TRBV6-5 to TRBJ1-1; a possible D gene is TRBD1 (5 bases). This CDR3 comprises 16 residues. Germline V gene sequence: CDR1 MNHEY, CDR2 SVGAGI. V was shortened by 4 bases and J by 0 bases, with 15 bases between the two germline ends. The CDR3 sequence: CASSSELGLMNTEAFF. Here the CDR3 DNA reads TGTGCCAGCAGTTCCGAACTGGGACTGATGAACACTGAAGCTTTCTTT.

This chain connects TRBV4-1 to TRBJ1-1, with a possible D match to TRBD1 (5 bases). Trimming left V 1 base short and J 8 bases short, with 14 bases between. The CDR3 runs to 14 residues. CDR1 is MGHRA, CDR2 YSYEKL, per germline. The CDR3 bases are TGCGCCAGCAGCCAAGGGTCCGGGGCAGCCGAAGCTTTCTTT. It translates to CASSQGSGAAEAFF.

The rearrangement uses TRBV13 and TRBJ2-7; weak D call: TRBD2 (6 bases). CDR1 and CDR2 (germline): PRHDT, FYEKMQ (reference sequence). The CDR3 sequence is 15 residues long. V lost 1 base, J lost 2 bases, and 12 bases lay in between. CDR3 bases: TGTGCCAGCAGCTTAGAGATCCGGGGGACCTACGAGCAGTACTTC. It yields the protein CASSLEIRGTYEQYF.

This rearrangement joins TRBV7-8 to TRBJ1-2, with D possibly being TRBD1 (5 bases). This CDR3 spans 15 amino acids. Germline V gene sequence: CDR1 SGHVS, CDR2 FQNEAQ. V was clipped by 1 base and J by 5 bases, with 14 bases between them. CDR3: CASSLGVGEKYGYTF. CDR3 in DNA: TGTGCCAGCAGCTTAGGGGTAGGGGAAAAATATGGCTACACCTTC.

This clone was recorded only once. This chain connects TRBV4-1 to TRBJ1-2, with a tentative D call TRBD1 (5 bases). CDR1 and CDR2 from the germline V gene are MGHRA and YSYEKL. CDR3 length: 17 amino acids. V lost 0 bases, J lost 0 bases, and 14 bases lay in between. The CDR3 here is CASSQERGFQTNYGYTF. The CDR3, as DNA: TGCGCCAGCAGCCAAGAGAGGGGTTTTCAGACTAACTATGGCTACACCTTC.

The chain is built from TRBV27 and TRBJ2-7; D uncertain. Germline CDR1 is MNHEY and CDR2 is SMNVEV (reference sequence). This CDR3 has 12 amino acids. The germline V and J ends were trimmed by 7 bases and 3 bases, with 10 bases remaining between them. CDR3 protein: CASMAGDYEQYF. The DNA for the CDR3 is TGTGCCAGCATGGCTGGGGACTACGAGCAGTACTTC.

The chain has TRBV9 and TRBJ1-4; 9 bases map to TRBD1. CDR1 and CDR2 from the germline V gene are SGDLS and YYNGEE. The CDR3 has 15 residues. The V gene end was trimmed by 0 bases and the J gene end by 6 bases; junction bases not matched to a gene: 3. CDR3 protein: CASSVGDREYEKLFF. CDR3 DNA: TGTGCCAGCAGCGTAGGGGACAGGGAGTATGAAAAACTGTTTTTT.

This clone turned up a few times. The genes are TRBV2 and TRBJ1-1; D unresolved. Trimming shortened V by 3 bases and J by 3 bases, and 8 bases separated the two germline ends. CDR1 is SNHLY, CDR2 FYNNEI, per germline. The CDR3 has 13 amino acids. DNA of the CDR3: TGTGCCAGCAGTGAGAGGATAGACACTGAAGCTTTCTTT. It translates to CASSERIDTEAFF.

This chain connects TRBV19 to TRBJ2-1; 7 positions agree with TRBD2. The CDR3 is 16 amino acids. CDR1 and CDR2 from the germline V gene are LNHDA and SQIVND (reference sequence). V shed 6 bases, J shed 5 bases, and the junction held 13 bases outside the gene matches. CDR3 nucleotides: TGTGCCAGTAGGGTCGGCGGGGAGGGCCTCGACAATGAGCAGTTCTTC. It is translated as CASRVGGEGLDNEQFF.

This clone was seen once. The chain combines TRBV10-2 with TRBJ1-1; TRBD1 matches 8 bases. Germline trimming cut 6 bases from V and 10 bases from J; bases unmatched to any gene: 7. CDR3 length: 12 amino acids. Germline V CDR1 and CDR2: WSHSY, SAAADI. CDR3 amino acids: CASRTRQGPAFF. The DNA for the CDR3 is TGCGCCAGCAGGACAAGACAGGGGCCAGCTTTCTTT.

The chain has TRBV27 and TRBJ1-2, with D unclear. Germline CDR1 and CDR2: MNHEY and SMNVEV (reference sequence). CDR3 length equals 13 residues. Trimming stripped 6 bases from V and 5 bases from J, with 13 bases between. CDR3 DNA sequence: TGTGCCAGCAGCGCGGGCATTTGGTATGGCTACACCTTC. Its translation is CASSAGIWYGYTF.

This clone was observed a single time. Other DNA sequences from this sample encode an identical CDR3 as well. The CDR3 here is CASSPRDRGFEQYF. CDR3 nucleotides: TGTGCCAGCAGCCCCCGGGACAGGGGATTCGAGCAGTACTTC. The chain carries TRBV7-6 and TRBJ2-7; 10 bases match TRBD1. This CDR3 contains 14 residues. V trimming: 5 bases; J trimming: 6 bases; junction bases outside the gene matches: 7. The germline CDR1 and CDR2 sequences are SGHVS and FNYEAQ.

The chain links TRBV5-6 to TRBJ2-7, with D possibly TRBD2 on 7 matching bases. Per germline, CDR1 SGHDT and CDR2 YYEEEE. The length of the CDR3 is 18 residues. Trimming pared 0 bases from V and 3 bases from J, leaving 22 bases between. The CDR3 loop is CASSLEGVGSGYYYEQYF. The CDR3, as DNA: TGTGCCAGCAGCTTGGAGGGGGTAGGTAGCGGGTATTACTACGAGCAGTACTTC.